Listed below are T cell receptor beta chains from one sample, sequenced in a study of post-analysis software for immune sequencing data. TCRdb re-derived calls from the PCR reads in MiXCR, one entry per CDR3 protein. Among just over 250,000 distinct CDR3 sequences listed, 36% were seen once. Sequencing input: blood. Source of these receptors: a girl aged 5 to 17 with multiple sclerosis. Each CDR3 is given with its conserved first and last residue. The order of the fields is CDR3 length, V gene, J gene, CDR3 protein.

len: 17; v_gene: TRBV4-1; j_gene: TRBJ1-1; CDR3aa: CASSQAGSGDGDTEAFF
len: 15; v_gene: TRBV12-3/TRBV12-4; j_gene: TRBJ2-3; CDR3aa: CASSQDRMSTDTQYF
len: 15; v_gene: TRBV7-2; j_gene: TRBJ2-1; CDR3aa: CASSPLWTSGNEQFF
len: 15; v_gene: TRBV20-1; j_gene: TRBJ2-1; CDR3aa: CSARLPSGRAHEQFF
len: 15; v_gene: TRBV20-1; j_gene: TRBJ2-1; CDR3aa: CSASSSGGIGNEQFF
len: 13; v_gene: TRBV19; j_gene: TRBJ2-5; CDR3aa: CASSTPYQETQYF
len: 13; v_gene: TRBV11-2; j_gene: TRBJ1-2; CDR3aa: CANSLDNTYGYTF
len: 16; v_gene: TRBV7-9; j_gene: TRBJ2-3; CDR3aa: CASSSLGAGDTDTQYF
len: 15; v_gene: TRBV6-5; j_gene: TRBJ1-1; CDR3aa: CASSYSRGPGAEAFF
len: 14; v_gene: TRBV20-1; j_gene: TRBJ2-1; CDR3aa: CSAKQGGFIDEQFF
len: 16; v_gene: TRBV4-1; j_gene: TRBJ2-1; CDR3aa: CASSQGTSSSYNEQVF
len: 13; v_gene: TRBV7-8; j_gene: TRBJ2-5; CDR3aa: CASSSSSFETQYF
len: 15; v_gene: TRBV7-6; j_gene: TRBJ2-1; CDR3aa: CASSLGQGTANEQFF
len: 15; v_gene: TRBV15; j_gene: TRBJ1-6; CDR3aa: CATSNGQVYNSPLRF
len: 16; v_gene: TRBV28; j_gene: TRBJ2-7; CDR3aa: CASSMGLGSGSYEQYF
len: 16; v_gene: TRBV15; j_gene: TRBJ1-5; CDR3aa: CATSIKGRHSNQPQHF
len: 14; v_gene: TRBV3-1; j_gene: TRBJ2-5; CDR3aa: CASSIRRQEETQYF